Listed below are T cell receptor beta chains from one sample, sequenced in a study of T cell repertoires in cytomegalovirus infection. Their recognized antigens are unknown. From the reads, TCRdb called clonotypes with MiXCR, one entry per CDR3 protein. The sample includes nearly 700,000 distinct CDR3 sequences, 30% to 40% of them seen just once. The source material was cultured PBMCs, sampled from culture after CMV antigen stimulation. Every receptor here comes from a human donor in good health (CMV status not recorded). Some clones in this sample may be carry-over from other donors' samples. CDR3s include the opening cysteine and the closing phenylalanine or tryptophan. D genes are given only for firm matches. Clone size is stated in some rows and not others, as once, few, many or a class when expanded.

D gene: NA
V gene: TRBV6-5
clone size: NA
J gene: TRBJ2-3
CDR3 DNA: TGTGCCAGCAGTTTGGCGACTTGGAGCACAGATACGCAGTATTTT
CDR3 protein: CASSLATWSTDTQYF

D gene: NA
V gene: TRBV6-2/TRBV6-3
clone size: few
J gene: TRBJ2-5
CDR3 DNA: TGTGCCAGCAGCCCCGGGGGATCCAGCGGGGGACAGCTGGAGACCCAGTACTTC
CDR3 protein: CASSPGGSSGGQLETQYF

D gene: TRBD1
V gene: TRBV2
clone size: NA
J gene: TRBJ2-7
CDR3 DNA: TGTGCCAGCAGTCCGGACTGGGACAGGTTTAACGAGCAGTACTTC
CDR3 protein: CASSPDWDRFNEQYF

D gene: TRBD1
V gene: TRBV7-2
clone size: NA
J gene: TRBJ1-1
CDR3 DNA: TGTGCCAGCAGCTTCGGACAGGGAATCGCGAACACTGAAGCTTTCTTT
CDR3 protein: CASSFGQGIANTEAFF

D gene: NA
V gene: TRBV7-2
clone size: many
J gene: TRBJ2-7
CDR3 DNA: TGTGCCAGCAGCCTCCCCCGGGGCGATCCCTACGAGCAGTACTTC
CDR3 protein: CASSLPRGDPYEQYF

D gene: TRBD2
V gene: TRBV7-2
clone size: many
J gene: TRBJ2-3
CDR3 DNA: TGTGCCAGCAGCCCGAGACTAGCGGGAGAGGGCACAGATACGCAGTATTTT
CDR3 protein: CASSPRLAGEGTDTQYF

D gene: TRBD1
V gene: TRBV2
clone size: NA
J gene: TRBJ1-5
CDR3 DNA: TGTGCCAGCGAGGACAGGGGAGGCAATCAGCCCCAGCATTTT
CDR3 protein: CASEDRGGNQPQHF

D gene: TRBD1
V gene: TRBV10-3
clone size: NA
J gene: TRBJ1-4
CDR3 DNA: TGTGCCATCAGTGAGTCAGGGGACAGGGGGTTCGGAGTCGGGGACGAAAAACTGTTTTTT
CDR3 protein: CAISESGDRGFGVGDEKLFF

D gene: NA
V gene: TRBV30
clone size: NA
J gene: TRBJ1-1
CDR3 DNA: TGTGCCTGGAGTCCAAGGGTCACTGAAGCTTTCTTT
CDR3 protein: CAWSPRVTEAFF

D gene: NA
V gene: TRBV19
clone size: NA
J gene: TRBJ1-1
CDR3 DNA: TGTGCCAGTAGTGTCACAGGGACGAGCACTGAAGCTTTCTTT
CDR3 protein: CASSVTGTSTEAFF

D gene: NA
V gene: TRBV6-2/TRBV6-3
clone size: NA
J gene: TRBJ2-1
CDR3 DNA: TGTGCCAGCAGTTACACCGGGGCCGACTACAATGAGCAGTTCTTC
CDR3 protein: CASSYTGADYNEQFF

D gene: NA
V gene: TRBV5-4
clone size: NA
J gene: TRBJ2-5
CDR3 DNA: TGTGCCAGCACCCACTCTGGCGGGGTCCAAGAGACCCAGTACTTC
CDR3 protein: CASTHSGGVQETQYF

D gene: NA
V gene: TRBV2
clone size: few
J gene: TRBJ2-5
CDR3 DNA: TGTGCCAGCAGTGAAGCGGGGGCAGAGACCCAGTACTTC
CDR3 protein: CASSEAGAETQYF

D gene: NA
V gene: TRBV5-5
clone size: NA
J gene: TRBJ2-5
CDR3 DNA: TGTGCCAGCAGCCGGTGGGGCGGAAGAGAGACCCAGTACTTC
CDR3 protein: CASSRWGGRETQYF